This TCR beta chain comes out of a study of T-cell reconstitution after alpha-beta-depleted transplantation in children. Unique molecular identifiers were incorporated when the TCRbeta library was constructed. TCRdb re-analysed the PCR reads in MiXCR, keeping a single row per CDR3 protein. The repertoire holds 400,000 to 500,000 distinct CDR3 sequences, with roughly 10% as singletons. There are a few counts of this clonotype. CDR1 is ENHRY, CDR2 SYGVKD, per germline. Trimming took 4 bases from V and 0 from J, leaving 10 bases between them. This CDR3 spans 14 amino acids. The receptor's source is a human donor who donated a stem cell graft to a child with acute myeloid leukemia. The chain has TRBV10-3 and TRBJ2-7; D might be TRBD1 (6 bases). Sequencing was performed on PBMCs from the stem cell graft donor, taken from the stem cell graft. The CDR3 protein is CAISARTDSYEQYF. DNA for the CDR3: TGTGCCATCAGTGCCCGGACAGACTCCTACGAGCAGTACTTC.